This TCR beta chain originates from a study of OX40 agonist ivuxolimab in advanced cancers. About the research overall: Ivuxolimab was administered intravenously to patients at 0.01 to 10 mg/kg every 2 weeks. Partial responses were seen in three patients, one with hepatocellular carcinoma and two with cutaneous melanoma.

The V gene's germline CDR1 is SGHRS and CDR2 YFSETQ. The CDR3 sequence is 18 residues long. V dropped 2 bases and J dropped 1; count of bases not matched to a gene: 8. Concerning this clone: Its target is not known.

Profiled with immunoSEQ multiplex PCR; TCRdb holds only in-frame clones, not every one. The sample includes 92,000 or so clones, 70% to 90% of them seen just once. Whole-study results and caveats: CD8+ T cells (on average) carried more expanded clones than CD4+ T cells.

This chain joins TRBV5-1 and TRBJ2-1; 11 nucleotides match TRBD2. Material: CD4+ or CD8+ T cells sorted from blood, obtained in a trial of the OX40 agonist ivuxolimab. This sequence originates from an adult with an advanced solid tumor such as melanoma, head and neck, liver or kidney cancer. The DNA of the CDR3 is TGCGCCAGCAGCTTCATAGCGGGAGGGCCCTCTTCCTACAATGAGCAGTTCTTC. Its translation: CASSFIAGGPSSYNEQFF.